This T cell receptor beta chain was documented in a study of radiotherapy plus CTLA-4 blockade in lung cancer. Study-wide context: In roughly 19% of patients, objective responses were seen; 31% had disease control.

A few counts support this clone. Its antigen remains unidentified. Study-level results: The best predictor of response was reported to be early blood T cell clone dynamics, with interferon-beta. TCR clones from tumors expanded in blood after radiotherapy plus ipilimumab.

CTLA-4 blockade with ipilimumab, together with focal radiation, was given to patients with chemo-refractory metastatic non-small-cell lung cancer. This CDR3 region has 17 residues. From germline, CDR1 is SGHTS and CDR2 YDEGEE. The V and J ends lost 4 bases and 2 bases respectively, with 20 bases between them. The method was immunoSEQ multiplex PCR; TCRdb's version includes in-frame clones alone and lacks a portion of them. The sample records approximately 52,000 clones, 77% being singletons. The sequencing used peripheral blood, collected from a patient treated with radiotherapy plus ipilimumab. The sequence came from a human donor with non-small cell lung cancer whose response to radiotherapy plus ipilimumab could not be evaluated. V and J are TRBV5-8 and TRBJ2-3; a weak D match, TRBD2 (6 bases). The CDR3 coding sequence is TGTGCCAGCAGCCTCTCCCGTGGGCGGGGCGTCACAGATACGCAGTATTTT. This codes for CASSLSRGRGVTDTQYF.